The source of this T cell receptor beta chain is a study of cytomegalovirus exposure and HLA in healthy donors. 13 Jbeta primers and 60 Vbeta primers were used for the PCR. Sequencing was performed with immunoSEQ multiplex PCR; in TCRdb, only in-frame clones are kept and a portion is missing. The data show over 65,000 clones, with roughly 73% seen just once and 2% to 2.5% held by the top ten. This TCR derives from a man in his forties in good health and CMV-seronegative. Input material: PBMCs.

CDR3 nucleotides: TGCGCTCAGCTAGCGGGAGGGCCGTGTGGGCAGTACTTC. It translates to CAQLAGGPCGQYF. The rearrangement uses TRBV10-1 and TRBJ2-7, with 12 bases identical to TRBD2. In germline, CDR1 is WNHNN, CDR2 SYGVQD (reference sequence). The CDR3 loop spans 13 amino acids.